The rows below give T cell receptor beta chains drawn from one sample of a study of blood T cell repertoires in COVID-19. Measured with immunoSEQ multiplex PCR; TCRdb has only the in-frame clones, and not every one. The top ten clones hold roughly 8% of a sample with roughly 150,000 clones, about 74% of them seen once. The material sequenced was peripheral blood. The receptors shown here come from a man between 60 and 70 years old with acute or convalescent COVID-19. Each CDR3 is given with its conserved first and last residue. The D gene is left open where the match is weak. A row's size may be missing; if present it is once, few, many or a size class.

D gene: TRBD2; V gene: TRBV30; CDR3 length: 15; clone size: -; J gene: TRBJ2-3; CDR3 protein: CAWSSGGAVADTQYF; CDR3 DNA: TGTGCCTGGAGCAGCGGGGGGGCCGTCGCAGATACGCAGTATTTT
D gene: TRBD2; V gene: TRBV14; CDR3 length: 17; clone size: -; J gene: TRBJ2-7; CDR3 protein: CASSQALLAGGRYEQYF; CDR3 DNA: TGTGCCAGCAGCCAAGCTCTGCTAGCGGGGGGGCGATACGAGCAGTACTTC
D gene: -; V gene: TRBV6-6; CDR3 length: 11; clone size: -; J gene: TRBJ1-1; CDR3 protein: CATSHSFEAFF; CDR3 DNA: TGTGCCACCAGCCACAGTTTCGAAGCTTTCTTT
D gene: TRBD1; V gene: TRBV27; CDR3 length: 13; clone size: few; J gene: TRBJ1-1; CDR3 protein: CASSPPETGEAFF; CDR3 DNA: TGTGCCAGCAGTCCCCCCGAGACAGGGGAAGCTTTCTTT
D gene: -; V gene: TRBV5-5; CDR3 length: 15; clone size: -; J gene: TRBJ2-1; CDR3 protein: CASSSFSGDYNEQFF; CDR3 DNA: TGTGCCAGCAGCTCCTTTTCCGGGGACTACAATGAGCAGTTCTTC
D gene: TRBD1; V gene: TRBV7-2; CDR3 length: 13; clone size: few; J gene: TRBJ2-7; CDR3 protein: CASSQGQGDEQYF; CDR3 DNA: TGTGCCAGCAGCCAGGGACAGGGGGACGAGCAGTACTTC
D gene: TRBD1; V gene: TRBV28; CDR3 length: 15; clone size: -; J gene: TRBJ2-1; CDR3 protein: CASSSTGSSYNEQFF; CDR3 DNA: TGTGCCAGCAGTTCGACAGGGAGCTCCTACAATGAGCAGTTCTTC
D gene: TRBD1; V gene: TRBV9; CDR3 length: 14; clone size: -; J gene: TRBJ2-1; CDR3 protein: CASSVRDSRNEQFF; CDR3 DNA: TGTGCCAGCAGCGTCCGGGACAGTCGGAATGAGCAGTTCTTC
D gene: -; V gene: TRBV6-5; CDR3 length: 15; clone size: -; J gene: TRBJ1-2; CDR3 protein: CASSERTGFDYGYTF; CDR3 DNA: TGTGCCAGCAGCGAGAGAACAGGGTTTGACTATGGCTACACCTTC
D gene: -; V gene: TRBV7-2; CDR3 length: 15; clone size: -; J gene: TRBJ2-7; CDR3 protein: CASSLDKETFYEQYF; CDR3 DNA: TGTGCCAGCAGCCTGGACAAGGAGACGTTCTACGAGCAGTACTTC
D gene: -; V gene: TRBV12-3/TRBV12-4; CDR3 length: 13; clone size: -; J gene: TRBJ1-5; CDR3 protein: CASHRGGNQPQHF; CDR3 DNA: TGTGCCAGCCACCGGGGGGGGAATCAGCCCCAGCATTTT
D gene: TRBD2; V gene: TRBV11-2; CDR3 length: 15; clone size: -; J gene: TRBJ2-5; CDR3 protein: CASSQTSGGFQTQYF; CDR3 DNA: TGTGCCAGCAGCCAGACTAGCGGGGGTTTCCAGACCCAGTACTTC
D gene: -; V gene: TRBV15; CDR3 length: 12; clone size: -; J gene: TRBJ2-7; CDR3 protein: CATSQSVGEQYF; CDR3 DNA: TGTGCCACCTCTCAGAGCGTAGGTGAGCAGTACTTC
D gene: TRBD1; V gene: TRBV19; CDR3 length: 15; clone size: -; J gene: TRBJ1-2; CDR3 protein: CASIQGGAGDYGYTF; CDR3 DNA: TGTGCCAGTATCCAGGGGGGAGCAGGGGACTATGGCTACACCTTC
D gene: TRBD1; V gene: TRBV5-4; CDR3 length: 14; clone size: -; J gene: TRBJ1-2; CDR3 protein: CASSLDRGPYGYTF; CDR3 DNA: TGTGCCAGCAGCTTGGACAGGGGGCCCTATGGCTACACCTTC
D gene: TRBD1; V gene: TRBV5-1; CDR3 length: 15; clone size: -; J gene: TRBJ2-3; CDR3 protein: CASSLAQGGADTQYF; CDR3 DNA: TGCGCCAGCAGCTTGGCACAGGGGGGAGCAGATACGCAGTATTTT
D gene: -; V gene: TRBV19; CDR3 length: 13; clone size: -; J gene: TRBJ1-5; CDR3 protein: CASSIGRAQPQHF; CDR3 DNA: TGTGCCAGTAGTATAGGCAGGGCTCAGCCCCAGCATTTT
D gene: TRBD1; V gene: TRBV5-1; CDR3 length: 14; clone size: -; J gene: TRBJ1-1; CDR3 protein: CASSPGQGDTEAFF; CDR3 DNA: TGCGCCAGCAGCCCGGGACAGGGAGACACTGAAGCTTTCTTT
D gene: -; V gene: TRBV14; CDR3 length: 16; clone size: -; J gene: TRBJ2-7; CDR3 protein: CASSQDGPVLTYEQYF; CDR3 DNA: TGTGCCAGCAGCCAAGACGGTCCGGTCTTAACCTACGAGCAGTACTTC
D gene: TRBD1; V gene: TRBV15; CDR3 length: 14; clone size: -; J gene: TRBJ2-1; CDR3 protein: CATSRDGTADEQFF; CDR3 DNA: TGTGCCACCAGCAGAGATGGGACAGCTGATGAGCAGTTCTTC
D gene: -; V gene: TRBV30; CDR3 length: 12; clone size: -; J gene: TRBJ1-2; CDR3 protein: CAWSGQFYGYTF; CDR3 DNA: TGTGCCTGGAGTGGCCAGTTCTATGGCTACACCTTC
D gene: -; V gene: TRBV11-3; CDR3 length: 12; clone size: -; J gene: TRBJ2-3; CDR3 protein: CASSGGEDTQYF; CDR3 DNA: TGTGCCAGCAGCGGGGGCGAAGATACGCAGTATTTT
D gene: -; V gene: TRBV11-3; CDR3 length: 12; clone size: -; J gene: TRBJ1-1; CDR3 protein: CASSPRRGRAFF; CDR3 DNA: TGTGCCAGCAGCCCACGACGCGGAAGAGCTTTCTTT
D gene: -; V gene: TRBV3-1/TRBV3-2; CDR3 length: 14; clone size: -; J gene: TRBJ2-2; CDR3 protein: CASSQLPGTGELFF; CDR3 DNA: TGTGCCAGCAGCCAATTGCCGGGCACCGGGGAGCTGTTTTTT
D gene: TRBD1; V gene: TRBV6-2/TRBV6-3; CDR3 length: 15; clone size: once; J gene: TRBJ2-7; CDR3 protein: CASSFQGDTNYEQYF; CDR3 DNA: TGTGCCAGCAGTTTCCAGGGGGACACCAACTACGAGCAGTACTTC
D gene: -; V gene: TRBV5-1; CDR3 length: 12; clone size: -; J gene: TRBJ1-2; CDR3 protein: CASSWGGAGYTF; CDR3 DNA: TGCGCCAGCAGTTGGGGAGGAGCTGGCTACACCTTC
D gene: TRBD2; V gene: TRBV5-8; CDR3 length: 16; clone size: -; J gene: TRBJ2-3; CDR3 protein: CASSLGRRGSTDTQYF; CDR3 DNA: TGTGCCAGCAGCTTGGGACGGCGGGGGAGCACAGATACGCAGTATTTT
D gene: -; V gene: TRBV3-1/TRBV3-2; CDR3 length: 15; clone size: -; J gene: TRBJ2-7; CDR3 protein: CASSQETWRSYEQYF; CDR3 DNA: TGTGCCAGCAGCCAAGAAACATGGAGATCCTACGAGCAGTACTTC
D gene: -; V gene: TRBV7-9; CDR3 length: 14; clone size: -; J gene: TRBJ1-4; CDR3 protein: CASSLGQENEKLFF; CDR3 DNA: TGTGCCAGCAGCTTAGGACAGGAGAATGAAAAACTGTTTTTT
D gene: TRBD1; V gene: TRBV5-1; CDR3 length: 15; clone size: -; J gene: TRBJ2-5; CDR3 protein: CASSSDGTARETQYF; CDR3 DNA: TGCGCCAGCAGCTCGGACGGGACAGCTAGGGAGACCCAGTACTTC
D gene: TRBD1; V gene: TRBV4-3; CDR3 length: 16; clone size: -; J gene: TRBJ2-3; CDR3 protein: CASSQVRDRGTDTQYF; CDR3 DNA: TGCGCCAGCAGCCAAGTGAGGGACAGGGGAACAGATACGCAGTATTTT
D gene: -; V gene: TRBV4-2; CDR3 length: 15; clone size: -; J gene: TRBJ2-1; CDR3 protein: CASSQEVTGMDEQFF; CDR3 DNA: TGTGCCAGCAGCCAAGAGGTTACAGGGATGGATGAGCAGTTCTTC
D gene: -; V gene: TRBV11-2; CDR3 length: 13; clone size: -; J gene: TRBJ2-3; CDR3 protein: CASSSRATDTQYF; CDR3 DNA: TGTGCCAGCAGCTCAAGAGCCACAGATACGCAGTATTTT
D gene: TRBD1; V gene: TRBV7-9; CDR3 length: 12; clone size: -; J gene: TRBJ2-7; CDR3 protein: CASSLTGGEQYF; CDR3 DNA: TGTGCCAGCAGCCTTACAGGGGGCGAGCAGTACTTC
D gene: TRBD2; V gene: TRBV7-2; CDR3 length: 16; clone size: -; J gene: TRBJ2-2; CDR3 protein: CASSPFGGANTGELFF; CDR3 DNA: TGTGCCAGCAGCCCCTTCGGGGGGGCGAACACCGGGGAGCTGTTTTTT
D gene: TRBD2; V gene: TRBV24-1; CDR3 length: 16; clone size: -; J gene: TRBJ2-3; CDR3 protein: CATSEPGTSITDTQYF; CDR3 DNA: TGTGCCACCAGTGAGCCCGGGACTAGCATTACAGATACGCAGTATTTT
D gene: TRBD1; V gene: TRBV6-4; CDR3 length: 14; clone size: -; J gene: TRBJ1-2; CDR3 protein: CASSDSQGRNGYTF; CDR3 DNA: TGTGCCAGCAGTGACTCACAGGGGAGGAATGGCTACACCTTC
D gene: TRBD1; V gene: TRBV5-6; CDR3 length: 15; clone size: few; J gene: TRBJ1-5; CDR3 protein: CASSLGQGRNQPQHF; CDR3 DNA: TGTGCCAGCAGCTTGGGACAGGGACGTAATCAGCCCCAGCATTTT
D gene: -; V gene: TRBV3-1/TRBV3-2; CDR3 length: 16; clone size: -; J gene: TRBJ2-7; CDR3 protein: CASSQDPTEFSYEQYF; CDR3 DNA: TGTGCCAGCAGCCAAGATCCGACAGAGTTCTCCTACGAGCAGTACTTC
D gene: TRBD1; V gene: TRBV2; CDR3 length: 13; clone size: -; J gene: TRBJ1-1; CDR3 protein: CASRGQLNTEAFF; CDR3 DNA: TGTGCCAGCAGGGGACAGCTGAACACTGAAGCTTTCTTT
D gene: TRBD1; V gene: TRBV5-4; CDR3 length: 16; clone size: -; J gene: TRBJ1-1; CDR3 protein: CASSYKGTGRDTEAFF; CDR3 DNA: TGTGCCAGCAGCTATAAGGGGACAGGGCGGGACACTGAAGCTTTCTTT
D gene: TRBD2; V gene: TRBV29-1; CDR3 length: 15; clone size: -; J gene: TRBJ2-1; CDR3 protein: CSVARLAGGYNEQFF; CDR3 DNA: TGCAGCGTTGCCCGACTAGCGGGGGGATACAATGAGCAGTTCTTC